The 5 T cell receptor beta chains listed next were all sequenced from one sample in a study of beta chain features in type 1 diabetes. Reverse transcription of all isolated RNA meant that expressed TCRB transcripts were sequenced. The table came from immunoSEQ multiplex PCR; TCRdb's copy has only in-frame clones and leaves some out. The sample yields almost 350,000 clones, under 8.5% seen once. Specimen: central memory CD4+ T cells from blood. The receptor source for this set is a woman aged 18-29 years in good health.

This clone was found a few times. The chain combines TRBV10-2 with TRBJ1-4; TRBD1 aligns across 10 bases. CDR1 is WSHSY and CDR2 is SAAADI in the germline V gene. The CDR3 has 13 residues. V was pared by 6 bases and J by 8 bases, with 3 bases of the junction left unmatched. The DNA for the CDR3 is TGCGCCAGCAGCGGACAGGGGGGGGAAAAACTGTTTTTT. This codes for CASSGQGGEKLFF.

This chain links TRBV9 with TRBJ2-7; D may be TRBD1 or TRBD2 (5 bases each). The CDR3 runs 14 residues. Trimming removed 4 bases at V and 3 bases at J, with 14 bases between. CDR1 and CDR2 (germline): SGDLS, YYNGEE. The CDR3 DNA reads TGTGCCAGCAGCCCCCGGGGCAGGAACTACGAGCAGTACTTC. This gives the protein CASSPRGRNYEQYF.

There are a few counts of this clone. The rearrangement uses TRBV6-5 and TRBJ1-2; D not certain. The CDR3 is made up of 14 amino acids. V was cut by 5 bases and J by 4 bases, with 14 bases left in between. Germline-derived CDR1 and CDR2 are MNHEY and SVGAGI. CDR3 in amino acids: CASSHVSNSYGYTF. In nucleotides, the CDR3 is TGTGCCAGCAGTCATGTCAGCAACAGCTATGGCTACACCTTC.

This clone was found a few times. One end of the junction varies from germline; a read error may be responsible. The chain links TRBV2 to TRBJ2-5; D not resolved. The CDR3 is 12 residues long. From germline, CDR1 is SNHLY and CDR2 FYNNEI. CDR3 DNA sequence: TGTGCCAGCAGCCTCTCCGGGCCAGGAAGGGACTTC. Translated, it gives CASSLSGPGRDF.

A few counts support this clone. The rearrangement joins TRBV25-1 to TRBJ2-1, with no clear D. This CDR3 contains 13 residues. The germline gives CDR1 MGHDK, CDR2 SYGVNS. V gave up 7 bases and J gave up 4 bases, with 11 bases separating them. CDR3 sequence (DNA): TGTGCCAGCACCGGGTATACTTACAATGAGCAGTTCTTC. This codes for CASTGYTYNEQFF.